One and the same sample provided the 12 T cell receptor beta chains below, sequenced in a study of monozygotic twins with inflammatory bowel disease. TCRdb reprocessed the 5' RACE reads, with one entry per CDR3 protein and no DNA. Its listing shows over 110,000 distinct CDR3 sequences. Sequencing was carried out using blood. These receptors all come from a human donor with ulcerative colitis or Crohn's disease, or a healthy co-twin of an affected twin (not recorded which).

The CDR3 sequence is CAGSSGQAGELFF. The chain couples TRBV2 to TRBJ2-2; TCRdb indicates TRBD2, and absent DNA this call remains unverified. This CDR3 comprises 13 residues. Germline CDR1 is SNHLY and CDR2 is FYNNEI.

CDR3 in amino acids: CASILPPTEAFF. The chain links TRBV19 to TRBJ1-1. Germline CDR1 LNHDA, CDR2 SQIVND (reference sequence). CDR3 size: 12 residues.

CDR3 loop: CASSQGHRLETQYF. The chain joins TRBV7-3 to TRBJ2-5; TCRdb's D gene call, TRBD2, goes unchecked for lack of DNA. Germline loops: CDR1 SGHTA, CDR2 FQGTGA. This CDR3 comprises 14 residues.

This chain links TRBV24-1 with TRBJ2-5. CDR3 length equals 15 residues. Germline CDR1 is KGHDR and CDR2 is SFDVKD. CDR3 amino acids: CATSDLGGNKETQYF.

The chain uses TRBV5-1 and TRBJ2-5; the TCRdb D gene call, TRBD2, has no DNA to confirm it. The CDR3 length is 15 residues. The germline V gene has CDR1 SGHRS and CDR2 YFSETQ. The CDR3 sequence is CASTHSERSAETQYF. Using reference TRBV5-1 and TRBJ2-5 for the parts outside the CDR3, the full variable domain is KAGVTQTPRYLIKTRGQQVTLSCSPISGHRSVSWYQQTPGQGLQFLFEYFSETQRNKGNFPGRFSGRQFSNSRSEMNVSTLELGDSALYLCASTHSERSAETQYFGPGTRLLVL.

This chain joins TRBV6-5 and TRBJ2-5; TCRdb outputs TRBD1, but without DNA this stays unchecked. CDR3 length: 18 residues. Per germline, CDR1 MNHEY and CDR2 SVGAGI. CDR3 protein: CASSYSARTAGDPEAQYF.

V usage is TRBV27 and J usage is TRBJ1-6. The CDR3 loop spans 15 amino acids. Germline-derived CDR1 and CDR2 are MNHEY and SMNVEV (reference sequence). The chain's CDR3 is CASSRTGAYNSPLHF.

The chain employs TRBV20-1 and TRBJ2-5; TCRdb gives TRBD2 as the D gene, but with no DNA this cannot be confirmed. Germline CDR1 is DFQATT and CDR2 is SNEGSKA (reference sequence). The CDR3 loop spans 18 amino acids. The CDR3 here is CSAQLGPTSGVLGETQYF.

J is TRBJ2-5 and V is TRBV18; TCRdb returns TRBD1, unconfirmable since there is no DNA. The CDR3 is made up of 15 amino acids. The germline V gene encodes CDR1 KGHSH and CDR2 LQKENI. The CDR3 reads CASSPGQGSWETQYF.

The V call is TRBV15, the J call TRBJ1-2; absent DNA, TCRdb's TRBD1 call cannot be checked. Germline CDR1 reads LNHNV; CDR2 reads YYDKDF (reference sequence). The CDR3 is 16 amino acids. The chain's CDR3 is CATSRGQGASGGGYTF.

V usage is TRBV20-1 and J usage is TRBJ2-6. Looked up from germline, CDR1 is DFQATT and CDR2 is SNEGSKA (reference sequence). CDR3 length: 16 amino acids. The CDR3 reads CSARDIGSAGANVLTF.

The genes are TRBV7-3 and TRBJ1-1. CDR3 length equals 13 residues. Germline loops: CDR1 SGHTA, CDR2 FQGTGA. CDR3 protein: CASSRLLRGEAFF.